The TCR beta chain under discussion was sequenced for a study of Graves' ophthalmopathy and Graves' hyperthyroidism. Study information: Peripheral blood was gathered at the point of initial diagnosis, before any treatment started. Overall study findings and caveats: Both a roughly 65% sensitivity and a roughly 75% specificity characterized the model's predictions of ophthalmopathy progression.

This clonotype was counted at least ten times. Its antigen is not known. Relative to the germline gene, one junction end is altered; a read error may explain this. Amplifying from RNA transcripts, the study obtained TCR beta CDR3 regions. HTBI-primed RT-PCR formed the first round, and a multiplex PCR formed the second. Using its own MiXCR run on the multiplex PCR reads, TCRdb lists one record per CDR3 protein. The sample holds approximately 210,000 distinct CDR3 sequences, 29% seen once. Germline lookup yields CDR1 LGHDT and CDR2 YNNKEL (reference sequence). This CDR3 comprises 16 residues. Moderately to severely active ophthalmopathy under 3 months, CAS at least 3, NOSPECS at least 4.

The sequencing input was peripheral blood. The rearrangement uses TRBV3-1 and TRBJ2-5; TRBD2 aligns across 7 bases. The origin of this receptor is a man between 45 and 60 years old with Graves' ophthalmopathy. CDR3 sequence: CASSQGLADYQETQCF. As DNA, the CDR3 is TGTGCCAGCAGCCAAGGACTAGCAGATTACCAAGAGACCCAGTGCTTC.